The next 7 T cell receptor beta chains were all read from a single sample in a study of cytomegalovirus exposure and HLA in healthy donors. Primers for the PCR totalled 60 Vbeta and 13 Jbeta. Generated by immunoSEQ multiplex PCR, the TCRdb table keeps only in-frame clones and is missing some. Here the sample spans about 130,000 clones, over 70% being singletons. Sequenced: PBMCs. The receptors come from a man aged 35 to 55 in good health and CMV-seronegative.

The chain is built from TRBV2 and TRBJ2-7, with D maybe TRBD2 (6 bases). CDR1 is SNHLY and CDR2 is FYNNEI in the germline V gene. Trimming took 4 bases from V and 1 from J, leaving 8 bases between them. The CDR3 covers 13 residues. The DNA for the CDR3 is TGTGCCAGCAGTGGGGGGGAGTCCTACGAGCAGTACTTC. It is translated as CASSGGESYEQYF.

This chain uses TRBV5-6 with TRBJ1-2; TRBD1 matches 8 bases. CDR1 is SGHDT and CDR2 is YYEEEE in the germline V gene. V shed 0 bases and J 7 bases; nucleotides not matched to a gene: 8. The CDR3 runs to 15 residues. CDR3 protein: CASSLASGQGFGYTF. CDR3 DNA: TGTGCCAGCAGCTTGGCCTCTGGACAGGGCTTTGGCTACACCTTC. The full variable domain, with the rest looked up from reference TRBV5-6 and TRBJ1-2, is DAGVTQSPTHLIKTRGQQVTLRCSPKSGHDTVSWYQQALGQGPQFIFQYYEEEERQRGNFPDRFSGHQFPNYSSELNVNALLLGDSALYLCASSLASGQGFGYTFGSGTRLTVV.

This clone was seen more than once but under ten times. The V call is TRBV7-2, the J call TRBJ2-4; 8 positions match TRBD2. Trimming took 2 bases from V and 1 from J; bases not matched to a gene: 7. The CDR3 covers 17 residues. Germline V gene sequence: CDR1 SGHTA, CDR2 FQGNSA. CDR3 coding DNA: TGTGCCAGCAGCTTATGGGGCGGGAGGACGGCCAAAAACATTCAGTACTTC. Protein sequence: CASSLWGGRTAKNIQYF. The entire variable domain, with the rest obtained from reference TRBV7-2 and TRBJ2-4, is as follows: GAGVSQSPSNKVTEKGKDVELRCDPISGHTALYWYRQSLGQGLEFLIYFQGNSAPDKSGLPSDRFSAERTGGSVSTLTIQRTQQEDSAVYLCASSLWGGRTAKNIQYFGAGTRLSVL.

This clone was seen just once. The CDR3 coding sequence is TGTGCCAGCAGCGCAGGGGGCAAGGATCAGCCCCAGCATTTT. Protein sequence: CASSAGGKDQPQHF. The gene calls are TRBV11-2 and TRBJ1-5; TRBD1 matches 8 bases. The V gene end was trimmed by 5 bases and the J gene end by 5 bases; junction bases not matched to a gene: 5. CDR1 is SGHAT and CDR2 is FQNNGV in the germline V gene. This CDR3 comprises 14 residues.

Written as DNA, the CDR3 is TGTGCCAGCAGTTTTCAGGGTTTCGGGAATGAGCAGTTCTTC. Translation gives CASSFQGFGNEQFF. This chain links TRBV27 with TRBJ2-1; maybe TRBD1 (5 bases). CDR1 is MNHEY and CDR2 is SMNVEV in the germline V gene (reference sequence). The CDR3 runs to 14 residues. V lost 3 bases and J lost 7, with 13 bases in between.

The rearrangement uses TRBV7-2 and TRBJ1-6, with 7 bases that match TRBD1. The ends lost 4 bases at V and 11 bases at J; junction bases unmatched: 2. Germline V lookup: CDR1 SGHTA, CDR2 FQGNSA. The CDR3 loop spans 12 amino acids. The chain's CDR3 is CASSSTGAPLHF. The CDR3 DNA reads TGTGCCAGCAGCTCCACAGGGGCACCCCTCCACTTT. Based on the CDR3 plus reference TRBV7-2 and TRBJ1-6, the full variable domain is GAGVSQSPSNKVTEKGKDVELRCDPISGHTALYWYRQSLGQGLEFLIYFQGNSAPDKSGLPSDRFSAERTGGSVSTLTIQRTQQEDSAVYLCASSSTGAPLHFGNGTRLTVT.

The chain joins TRBV6-5 to TRBJ1-2; TRBD1 matches at 9 bases. Losses at the gene ends were 1 base for V and 12 bases for J; bases not matched to a gene: 12. The CDR3 sequence is 15 residues long. Germline V lookup: CDR1 MNHEY, CDR2 SVGAGI. CDR3 sequence: CASSYFATGGKGHTF. CDR3 sequence (DNA): TGTGCCAGCAGTTACTTCGCGACAGGGGGAAAAGGTCACACCTTC.